One and the same sample provided the 10 T cell receptor beta chains below, sequenced in a study of T cell repertoires in cytomegalovirus infection. TCRdb re-called the reads through MiXCR, storing one row per CDR3 protein. In the table there are around 260,000 distinct CDR3 sequences, around 25% of which are singletons. The sample comprised PBMCs. These receptors came from a human donor in good health (CMV status not recorded). Some clones in this sample may be carry-over from other donors' samples.

This sequence joins TRBV6-2 or TRBV6-3 and TRBJ2-5, with 7 bases aligning to TRBD2. With 4 bases clipped from V and 1 base from J, the junction kept 12 bases outside the gene matches. The CDR3 consists of 17 residues. The germline gives CDR1 MNHEY, CDR2 SVGEGT. CDR3 sequence reads: CASSLSTGGSTQETQYF. CDR3 in DNA: TGTGCCAGCAGTTTATCGACTGGCGGGAGCACCCAAGAGACCCAGTACTTC.

This chain uses TRBV11-2 with TRBJ2-7, with 9 bases aligning to TRBD2. J gave up 0 bases and V 4 bases, and 7 bases lay outside the gene matches. Germline V gene lookup returns CDR1 SGHAT and CDR2 FQNNGV. CDR3 size: 16 residues. The CDR3 is CASSSTAGGFSYEQYF. CDR3 sequence (DNA): TGTGCCAGCAGCTCCACAGCGGGGGGATTCTCCTACGAGCAGTACTTC. Together with reference TRBV11-2 and TRBJ2-7, the CDR3 gives the full variable domain: EAGVAQSPRYKIIEKRQSVAFWCNPISGHATLYWYQQILGQGPKLLIQFQNNGVVDDSQLPKDRFSAERLKGVDSTLKIQPAKLEDSAVYLCASSSTAGGFSYEQYFGPGTRLTVT.

V and J are TRBV5-1 and TRBJ2-5, with no clear D. The CDR3 loop spans 14 amino acids. V lost 2 bases, J lost 0 bases, and 8 bases lay in between. CDR1 SGHRS and CDR2 YFSETQ come from the germline V gene. The DNA for the CDR3 is TGCGCCAGCAGCTTTGGGCAAGACCAAGAGACCCAGTACTTC. It translates to CASSFGQDQETQYF.

This rearrangement joins TRBV7-9 to TRBJ2-5; D perhaps matches TRBD1 (5 bases). CDR3 length: 16 amino acids. The germline V gene has CDR1 SEHNR and CDR2 FQNEAQ (reference sequence). Trimming took off 5 bases at V and 0 bases at J, with 16 bases between the two ends. For the CDR3, the DNA is TGTGCCAGCAGCCCTGACCTCGGACACCACCAAGAGACCCAGTACTTC. Translation gives CASSPDLGHHQETQYF.

This clonotype was seen ten or more times. CDR3 bases: TGTGCCAGCAGTGAAGGAGGGGCGGGGGGGCTTAGCACAGATACGCAGTATTTT. Its protein is CASSEGGAGGLSTDTQYF. The chain is built from TRBV6-1 and TRBJ2-3, with TRBD2 matching 9 bases. The CDR3 totals 18 residues. The V and J ends lost 1 base and 0 bases, in that order; junction bases with no gene match: 8. From germline, CDR1 is MNHNS and CDR2 SASEGT.

The CDR3 here is CASSSRNGSGHEQYF. CDR3 nucleotides: TGTGCCAGCAGTTCCAGGAACGGGAGCGGACACGAGCAGTACTTC. This sequence joins TRBV28 and TRBJ2-7; possible D gene TRBD2, 6 bases. The CDR3 is made up of 15 amino acids. CDR1 is MDHEN and CDR2 is SYDVKM in the germline V gene. V dropped 4 bases and J dropped 5 bases, with 18 bases sitting between them.

CDR3 nucleotide sequence: TGTGCCACCAGCAGCCGAGGAGCCTACAATGAGCAGTTCTTC. Translating gives CATSSRGAYNEQFF. The chain recombines TRBV15 with TRBJ2-1; D unresolved. V was shortened by 3 bases and J by 2 bases, with 8 bases between the two germline ends. This CDR3 contains 14 residues. The germline V gene encodes CDR1 LNHNV and CDR2 YYDKDF (reference sequence).

The sample holds many counts of this clonotype. This chain connects TRBV11-2 to TRBJ1-1; D gene unclear. Trimming pared 4 bases from V and 1 base from J, leaving 13 bases between. Germline loops: CDR1 SGHAT, CDR2 FQNNGV. The CDR3 sequence is 15 residues long. The CDR3 loop reads CASSSVPTWNTEAFF. The CDR3 nucleotides are TGTGCCAGCAGCTCCGTACCCACCTGGAACACTGAAGCTTTCTTT.

V is TRBV7-2 and J is TRBJ2-1; D unresolved. The CDR3 runs to 15 residues. Trimming pared 0 bases from V and 3 bases from J, leaving 9 bases between. From germline, CDR1 is SGHTA and CDR2 FQGNSA. DNA of the CDR3: TGTGCCAGCAGCTTAGCGCTAGGTATCTACAATGAGCAGTTCTTC. Its protein is CASSLALGIYNEQFF.

A few counts support this clonotype. The chain has TRBV6-1 and TRBJ1-5, with 8 bases matching TRBD1. Trimming removed 5 bases from V and 7 bases from J; junction bases left unmatched: 10. This CDR3 region has 15 residues. CDR1 and CDR2 (germline): MNHNS, SASEGT. The CDR3 DNA is TGTGCCAGCAGTAAGACAGGGGCGGGGGTACAGCCCCAGCATTTT. Its translation: CASSKTGAGVQPQHF.